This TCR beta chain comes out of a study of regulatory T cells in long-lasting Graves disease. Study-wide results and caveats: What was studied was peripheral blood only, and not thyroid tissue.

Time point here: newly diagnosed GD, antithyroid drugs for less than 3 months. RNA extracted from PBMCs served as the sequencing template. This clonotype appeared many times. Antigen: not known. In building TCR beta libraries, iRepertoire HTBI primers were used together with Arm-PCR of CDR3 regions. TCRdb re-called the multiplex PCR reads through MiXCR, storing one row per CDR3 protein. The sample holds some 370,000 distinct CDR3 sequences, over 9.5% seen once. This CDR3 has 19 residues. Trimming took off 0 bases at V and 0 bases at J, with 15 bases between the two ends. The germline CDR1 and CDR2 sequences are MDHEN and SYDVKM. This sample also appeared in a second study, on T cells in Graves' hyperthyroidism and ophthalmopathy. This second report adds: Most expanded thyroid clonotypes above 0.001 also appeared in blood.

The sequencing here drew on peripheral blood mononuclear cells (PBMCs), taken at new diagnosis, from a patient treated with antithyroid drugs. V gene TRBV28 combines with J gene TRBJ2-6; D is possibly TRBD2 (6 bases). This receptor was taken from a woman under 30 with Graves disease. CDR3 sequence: CASSLWIGGSISGANVLTF. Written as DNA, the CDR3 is TGTGCCAGCAGTTTATGGATCGGGGGTTCTATCTCTGGGGCCAACGTCCTGACTTTC.